The source of this TCR beta chain is a study of cytomegalovirus exposure and HLA in healthy donors. Study results and limitations: Subsequent analysis of the 100 to 150 validation repertoires found a tendency for first-cohort TCR clusters to co-occur.

The method was immunoSEQ multiplex PCR; TCRdb's version includes in-frame clones alone and lacks a portion of them. Among around 220,000 clones, 88% were seen once, and the ten largest hold about 3%. Of note for this clone: Its antigen remains unidentified.

Separate from the approximately 670-subject first cohort was the 120-subject validation cohort, to which the donors belonged. Material for sequencing was PBMCs. The clonotype was recovered from a woman younger than 35 in good health and CMV-seronegative.

CDR3 region: CASSLSLAGVVEQYF. CDR3 DNA sequence: TGTGCCAGCAGCCTATCTTTAGCGGGAGTGGTCGAGCAGTACTTC. This chain links TRBV7-9 with TRBJ2-7; 9 nucleotides match TRBD2. Germline assignment: CDR1 SEHNR and CDR2 FQNEAQ (reference sequence). The junction had 11 bases not matched to a gene; V was cut back by 5 bases and J by 6 bases. CDR3 size: 15 residues.